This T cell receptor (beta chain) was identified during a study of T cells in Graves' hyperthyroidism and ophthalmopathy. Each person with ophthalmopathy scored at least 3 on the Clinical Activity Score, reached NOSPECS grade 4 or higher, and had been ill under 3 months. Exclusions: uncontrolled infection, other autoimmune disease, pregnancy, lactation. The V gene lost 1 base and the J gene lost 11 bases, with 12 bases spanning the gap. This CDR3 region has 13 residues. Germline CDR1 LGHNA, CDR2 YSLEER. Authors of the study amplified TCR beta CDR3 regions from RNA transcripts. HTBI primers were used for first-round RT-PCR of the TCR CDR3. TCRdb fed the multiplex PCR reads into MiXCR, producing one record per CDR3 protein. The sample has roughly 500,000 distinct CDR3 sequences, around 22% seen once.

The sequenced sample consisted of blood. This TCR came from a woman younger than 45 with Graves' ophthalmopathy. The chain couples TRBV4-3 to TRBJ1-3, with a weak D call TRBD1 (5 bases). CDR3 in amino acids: CASSQGVLGAIYF. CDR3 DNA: TGCGCCAGCAGCCAAGGGGTTTTGGGGGCCATATATTTT.